The 17 T cell receptor beta chains below were found in one sample sequenced in a study of cytomegalovirus exposure and HLA in healthy donors. This table comes from immunoSEQ multiplex PCR, and its TCRdb copy is limited to in-frame clones, with some not included. The sample gives 280,000 or so clones, 70% to 90% of which show up once; approximately 0.88% is in the top ten. The source material was PBMCs. The receptors originated from a woman in her late teens or twenties in good health and CMV-seronegative.

V usage is TRBV19 and J usage is TRBJ2-7; 12 nucleotides line up with TRBD2. CDR3 length equals 16 residues. From germline, CDR1 is LNHDA and CDR2 SQIVND (reference sequence). Losses at the gene ends were 3 bases for V and 3 bases for J; bases not matched to a gene: 6. The CDR3 sequence is CASSIMTSGSFYEQYF. The CDR3 DNA sequence: TGTGCCAGTAGTATTATGACTAGCGGGAGTTTCTACGAGCAGTACTTC.

The chain uses TRBV5-4 and TRBJ2-7; 7 bases align to TRBD2. Trimming removed 4 bases from V and 3 bases from J; junction bases left unmatched: 7. The germline V gene encodes CDR1 SGHNT and CDR2 YYREEE (reference sequence). The CDR3 is 14 amino acids. CDR3 coding DNA: TGTGCCAGCAGCCTCGGGGGGAGCTTCTACGAGCAGTACTTC. It is translated as CASSLGGSFYEQYF.

The chain has TRBV11-2 and TRBJ2-7, with 9 bases lining up with TRBD2. Germline values: CDR1 SGHAT, CDR2 FQNNGV. The CDR3 sequence is 15 residues long. The J segment lost 4 bases and the V segment lost 6 bases, leaving 10 bases of the junction unmatched. The CDR3 DNA reads as TGTGCCAGCAGAGTTAGCGGGAGAGGAAGTTACGAGCAGTACTTC. Amino acid sequence: CASRVSGRGSYEQYF.

The gene calls are TRBV20-1 and TRBJ2-1; D is possibly TRBD2 (5 bases). Per germline, CDR1 DFQATT and CDR2 SNEGSKA (reference sequence). The CDR3 totals 11 residues. The ends were cut back, 5 bases at V and 12 bases at J, with 14 bases in the middle. The CDR3 here is CSAPGAAGQFF. DNA for the CDR3: TGCAGTGCTCCCGGCGCGGCGGGGCAGTTCTTC.

The chain couples TRBV4-2 to TRBJ2-7; 7 bases are a match to TRBD2. CDR1 is LGHNA, CDR2 YNFKEQ, per germline. The V gene end was trimmed by 5 bases and the J gene end by 3 bases; junction bases not matched to a gene: 10. This CDR3 is 15 amino acids long. Here the CDR3 DNA reads TGTGCCAGCAGCAGAGAAATGGCGGGAGTCTACGAGCAGTACTTC. Protein sequence: CASSREMAGVYEQYF.

The chain combines TRBV11-2 with TRBJ2-7; 9 bases map to TRBD2. There are 15 residues in the CDR3. In germline, CDR1 is SGHAT, CDR2 FQNNGV. The ends lost 2 bases at V and 3 bases at J; junction bases unmatched: 5. CDR3 DNA: TGTGCCAGCAGCTTATTGGGACTAGCTCACTACGAGCAGTACTTC. Its translation is CASSLLGLAHYEQYF.

The chain carries TRBV30 and TRBJ2-1, with D tentatively TRBD1 (6 bases). The CDR3 is made up of 13 amino acids. The germline gives CDR1 GTSNPN, CDR2 SVGIG (reference sequence). Trimming left V 3 bases short and J 8 bases short, with 14 bases between. The CDR3 nucleotides read TGTGCCTGGAGAACAGGGTTTATAGATGAGCAGTTCTTC. Translation gives CAWRTGFIDEQFF.

The J gene is TRBJ2-3, the V gene TRBV9, with D possibly being TRBD2 (6 bases). The V end lost 6 bases, the J end lost 0 bases, and 14 bases lay between the germline ends. The CDR3 is made up of 15 amino acids. Germline values: CDR1 SGDLS, CDR2 YYNGEE. The CDR3 bases are TGTGCCAGCAATCAAGCGGGCACTAGCACAGATACGCAGTATTTT. Its translation: CASNQAGTSTDTQYF.

The chain joins TRBV2 to TRBJ1-4; TRBD1 matches 11 bases. Unmatched junction bases numbered 11, after V lost 6 bases and J lost 8 bases. This CDR3 has 16 amino acids. Germline values: CDR1 SNHLY, CDR2 FYNNEI. CDR3 in DNA: TGTGCCAGCAGCGAGGACAGGGGGCTTGTATCGGAAAAACTGTTTTTT. Translation gives CASSEDRGLVSEKLFF.

As concerns this clone: This sample also contains other DNA sequences that code for the same CDR3. The V call is TRBV15, the J call TRBJ2-7; TRBD1 agrees at 10 bases. V shed 3 bases and J 1 base; nucleotides not matched to a gene: 0. Germline values: CDR1 LNHNV, CDR2 YYDKDF (reference sequence). The CDR3 is 14 residues long. The CDR3: CATSRDRGSYEQYF. CDR3 nucleotides: TGTGCCACCAGCAGGGACAGGGGGTCCTACGAGCAGTACTTC.

There are a few counts of this clone. The V and J genes are TRBV6-5 and TRBJ2-2; D remains unclear. V lost 5 bases and J lost 6, with 16 bases in between. This CDR3 comprises 15 residues. Germline values: CDR1 MNHEY, CDR2 SVGAGI. CDR3 nucleotide sequence: TGTGCCAGCAGTCCCCGTTGGCCCTCCCCCGGGGAGCTGTTTTTT. Encoded protein: CASSPRWPSPGELFF.

The chain couples TRBV19 to TRBJ1-4; 10 bases align to TRBD1. V shed 5 bases and J 7 bases; nucleotides not matched to a gene: 4. CDR1 and CDR2 (germline): LNHDA, SQIVND (reference sequence). This CDR3 has 14 amino acids. CDR3 DNA: TGTGCCAGTAGTGGGACAGGGGATGTTGAAAAACTGTTTTTT. Amino acid sequence: CASSGTGDVEKLFF.

The chain joins TRBV9 to TRBJ2-7; 9 bases are shared with TRBD1. The CDR3 has 14 residues. Trimming took 0 bases from V and 4 from J; bases not matched to a gene: 2. Per the germline V gene, CDR1 is SGDLS and CDR2 is YYNGEE. The CDR3 DNA follows: TGTGCCAGCAGCGTAGGGGACAGGGTTTACGAGCAGTACTTC. Protein sequence: CASSVGDRVYEQYF.

V and J are TRBV19 and TRBJ2-5; 8 bases are a match to TRBD1. With V trimmed by 4 bases and J by 5 bases, 3 bases remained unmatched. The CDR3 is 13 residues long. The germline V gene has CDR1 LNHDA and CDR2 SQIVND (reference sequence). CDR3 coding DNA: TGTGCCAGTAGTACCAGGGGGCCTGAGACCCAGTACTTC. This sequence encodes CASSTRGPETQYF.

The chain recombines TRBV29-1 with TRBJ2-5, with a weak D call TRBD1 (6 bases). Looked up from germline, CDR1 is SQVTM and CDR2 is ANQGSEA. Trimming shortened V by 6 bases and J by 4 bases, and 12 bases separated the two germline ends. This CDR3 is built from 12 residues. For the CDR3, the DNA is TGCAGCGTCACACAGGGTCGAGAGACCCAGTACTTC. Translating it yields CSVTQGRETQYF.

The V call is TRBV21-1, the J call TRBJ1-6. TRBV21-1 is a pseudogene locus. The CDR3 spans 11 residues. CDR3: CASILNSPLHF. In DNA form, the CDR3 reads TGTGCCAGCATCCTAAATTCACCCCTCCACTTT.

The rearrangement joins TRBV27 to TRBJ1-5; tentatively, D is TRBD1 (5 bases). The V gene lost 6 bases and the J gene lost 0 bases, with 18 bases spanning the gap. There are 17 residues in the CDR3. CDR1 and CDR2 (germline): MNHEY, SMNVEV (reference sequence). Here the CDR3 reads CASRISGTASSNQPQHF. Here the CDR3 DNA reads TGTGCCAGCAGAATCTCCGGGACTGCCTCTAGCAATCAGCCCCAGCATTTT.